The entry that follows covers one T cell receptor beta chain sequence. The authors reverse transcribed all of the isolated RNA, so sequencing captured expressed TCRB transcripts. Sequencing used immunoSEQ multiplex PCR; TCRdb keeps in-frame clones, though not all of them. The sample yields fewer than 550,000 clones, roughly 10% seen once. The germline gives CDR1 SEHNR, CDR2 FQNEAQ (reference sequence). This CDR3 spans 16 amino acids. The ends were cut back, 8 bases at V and 5 bases at J, with 21 bases in the middle. The record originates from a study of beta chain features in type 1 diabetes. This sequence joins TRBV7-9 and TRBJ2-2; D is perhaps TRBD1 or TRBD2 (5 bases each). Sequences were obtained from naive CD4+ T cells from blood. The sequence derives from a woman between 18 and 29 years old in good health. The CDR3 coding sequence is TGTGCCAGCTTCCTAGCCGGGGCAGGGCGAACCGGGGAGCTGTTTTTT. This encodes CASFLAGAGRTGELFF.